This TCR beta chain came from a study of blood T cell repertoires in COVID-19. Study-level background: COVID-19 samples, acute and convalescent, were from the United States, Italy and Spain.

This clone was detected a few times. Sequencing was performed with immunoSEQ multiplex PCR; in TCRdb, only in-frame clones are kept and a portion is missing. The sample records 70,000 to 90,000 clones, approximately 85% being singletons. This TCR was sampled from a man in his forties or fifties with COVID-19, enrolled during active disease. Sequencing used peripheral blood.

CDR3: CATSDLGTGQGARGYGYTF. CDR3 sequence (DNA): TGTGCCACCAGTGATTTGGGCACGGGACAGGGGGCGCGAGGCTATGGCTACACCTTC. This chain links TRBV24-1 with TRBJ1-2; 12 nucleotides align to TRBD1. Trimming cost V 0 bases and J 4 bases; bases outside gene matches: 11. The CDR3 extends over 19 amino acids. CDR1 and CDR2 (germline): KGHDR, SFDVKD.